Listed here is a single T cell receptor (beta chain). This sample is drawn from a study of T cell changes during pregnancy in multiple sclerosis. Some clones are missing from TCRdb's copy, which holds only in-frame ones; the method was immunoSEQ multiplex PCR. The repertoire holds roughly 48,000 clones, 85% to 95% seen once, with approximately 0.49% in the top ten. This CDR3 has 11 residues. Germline V gene sequence: CDR1 SNHLY, CDR2 FYNNEI. Trimming removed 3 bases at V and 10 bases at J, with 8 bases between. The source material was CD4+ T cells from peripheral blood mononuclear cells, sampled in the first trimester of pregnancy. This receptor was taken from a female donor with multiple sclerosis, enrolled in a pregnancy study. The chain combines TRBV2 with TRBJ2-3; D remains ambiguous. DNA of the CDR3: TGTGCCAGCAGTGACAGTCAGGCGCAGTATTTT. Its translation: CASSDSQAQYF.